A selection of T cell receptor beta chains follows, all from one sample in a study of patients with pleural tuberculosis. TCRdb redid the calling of the reads with MiXCR, one entry per CDR3 protein. The sample consists of tens of thousands of distinct CDR3 sequences, about 7.3% of them appearing once. The receptor source for this set is a human donor with pleural tuberculosis. Both conserved end residues are part of each CDR3. Fields, in order: clone size, J gene, D gene, V gene, CDR3 protein, CDR3 DNA. D genes are given only for firm matches. Where a row states a size, it is once, few, many or the class of an expanded clone; other rows omit it.

-	TRBJ1-2	TRBD1	TRBV12-3/TRBV12-4	CPSSLGTAINYGYTF	TGTCCCAGCAGTCTAGGGACAGCGATTAACTATGGCTACACCTTC
many	TRBJ1-1	-	TRBV11-2	CASSSSLNTEAFF	TGTGCCAGCAGTTCCAGTCTGAACACTGAAGCTTTCTTT
many	TRBJ2-5	TRBD1	TRBV18	CASSPGTGIETQYF	TGTGCCAGCTCACCGGGGACAGGAATAGAGACCCAGTACTTC
few	TRBJ1-4	-	TRBV11-1	CASSRGTDEKLFF	TGTGCCAGCAGCCGCGGGACGGATGAAAAACTGTTTTTT
-	TRBJ1-2	-	TRBV19	CASSIEHGTHHYGYTF	TGTGCCAGTAGTATCGAGCATGGTACACACCACTATGGCTACACCTTC
many	TRBJ2-1	-	TRBV24-1	CATRDPGYNEQFF	TGTGCCACCAGAGACCCAGGGTACAATGAGCAGTTCTTC
many	TRBJ2-5	-	TRBV11-1	CASSLDGRETQYF	TGTGCCAGCAGCTTAGACGGCAGAGAGACCCAGTACTTC
many	TRBJ2-3	-	TRBV10-2	CASSVKVDTQYF	TGCGCCAGCAGCGTTAAAGTGGATACGCAGTATTTT
many	TRBJ1-2	-	TRBV11-1	CASSLGRLITNYGYTF	TGTGCCAGCAGCTTAGGGCGGCTGATTACTAACTATGGCTACACCTTC
-	TRBJ2-5	-	TRBV7-6	CASSFHREETQYF	TGTGCCAGCAGCTTCCACCGAGAGGAGACCCAGTACTTC
-	TRBJ1-3	-	TRBV11-1	CASSLDRFSGNTIYF	TGTGCCAGCAGCTTAGACAGGTTCTCTGGAAACACCATATATTTT
many	TRBJ1-2	-	TRBV11-2	CASSWQGSMDGYTF	TGTGCCAGCAGCTGGCAGGGGAGCATGGATGGCTACACCTTC
many	TRBJ1-2	TRBD1	TRBV20-1	CSARPGQGDYGYTF	TGCAGTGCTAGGCCCGGACAGGGGGACTATGGCTACACCTTC
many	TRBJ1-5	-	TRBV10-3	CAISETGAGQPQHF	TGTGCCATCAGTGAGACCGGGGCTGGTCAGCCCCAGCATTTT
-	TRBJ2-1	TRBD2	TRBV11-1	CASSASGSTYNEQFF	TGTGCCAGCAGTGCTAGCGGGAGTACCTACAATGAGCAGTTCTTC
few	TRBJ1-1	-	TRBV11-1	CASSLVLGASEAFF	TGTGCCAGCAGCTTAGTACTGGGGGCCTCTGAAGCTTTCTTT
many	TRBJ2-5	-	TRBV20-1	CSAIPQGKGETQYF	TGCAGTGCCATCCCTCAGGGGAAAGGAGAGACCCAGTACTTC
many	TRBJ1-2	-	TRBV2	CASMLPYYGYTF	TGTGCCAGCATGCTGCCGTACTATGGCTACACCTTC
many	TRBJ2-5	TRBD1	TRBV3-1	CASLDRGSETQYF	TGTGCCAGCCTTGACAGGGGATCAGAGACCCAGTACTTC
many	TRBJ1-2	-	TRBV20-1	CSARKTTGIGDYGYTF	TGCAGTGCTCGAAAAACAACAGGCATCGGGGACTATGGCTACACCTTC
-	TRBJ2-5	-	TRBV29-1	CSVRTQETQYF	TGCAGCGTAAGAACTCAAGAGACCCAGTACTTC
many	TRBJ1-2	-	TRBV19	CASSIREEANYGYTF	TGTGCCAGTAGTATACGGGAGGAAGCTAACTATGGCTACACCTTC
many	TRBJ2-1	TRBD2	TRBV20-1	CSAEWTSGREQFF	TGCAGTGCCGAGTGGACTAGCGGGCGTGAGCAGTTCTTC
many	TRBJ1-5	-	TRBV4-1	CASSLDGVGSNQPQHF	TGCGCCAGCAGCCTCGATGGGGTAGGTAGCAATCAGCCCCAGCATTTT
many	TRBJ1-5	-	TRBV19	CASTDWGSSNQPQHF	TGTGCCAGTACCGATTGGGGCTCCAGCAATCAGCCCCAGCATTTT